Sequencing of this T cell receptor (beta chain) was carried out in a study of T cell clonality in common variable immunodeficiency. This clone was observed a few times. Blood samples were heparinized, roughly 5 to 8.5 ml per donor. TCRdb's table, derived via immunoSEQ multiplex PCR, lists solely in-frame clones and lacks some. The specimen gives 30,000 to 40,000 clones without singletons; the ten biggest hold approximately 3.6%. Sequenced material: peripheral blood mononuclear cells. The clonotype originates from a person aged 18 to 70 in good health.

The CDR3 region is CASSPPTEGANYGYTF. The CDR3 DNA, read in part, is TGTGCCAGCAGCCCCCCTACCGAAGGGGCTAACTATGGC. V usage is TRBV7-6 and J usage is TRBJ1-2, with a possible D match to TRBD1 (5 bases). With the read ending 3 residues before the CDR3 end, the germline J gene is used to fill in that end. Germline-derived CDR1 and CDR2 are SGHVS and FNYEAQ. The CDR3 contains 16 residues. V gave up 5 bases and J gave up 0 bases, with 16 bases separating them.